Sequencing of this T cell receptor (beta chain) was carried out in a study of OX40 agonist ivuxolimab in advanced cancers. About the full investigation: The costimulatory receptor OX40 (CD134) was targeted by ivuxolimab, a fully human IgG2 agonistic monoclonal antibody. Intravenous ivuxolimab was administered to patients every 2 weeks at six dose levels: 0.01, 0.1, 0.3, 1.5, 3 and 10 mg/kg. Of the 50 to 55 patients in dose escalation, around 20 had hepatocellular carcinoma, some 15 had melanoma, 9 had renal cell carcinoma and 9 had head and neck cancer. In the dose-escalation cohort, 82.7% of patients were male, and the mean age was roughly 60 years with a range of about 23 to 79. Patients were allowed to have had prior anti-PD-1, anti-PD-L1 or anti-CTLA-4 therapy, and around two fifths of the dose-escalation patients had been treated with checkpoint inhibitors. Partial responses occurred in three dose-escalation patients: two with cutaneous melanoma and one with hepatocellular carcinoma. The point of sequencing TCRbeta in the periphery was to test whether ivuxolimab changed TCR sequence diversity and drove clonal T-cell expansion. The monotherapy dose-escalation portion (N ≈ 57 patients) of the phase I ivuxolimab trial is reported in the paper. The research as a whole found: The antigen specificity of the peripheral T cells that underwent clonal expansion was not determined. At doses of 0.1 to 3.0 mg/kg, clonal expansion of both CD4+ and CD8+ T cells in blood was seen between baseline and week 6. Low levels of normalized T-cell clonal expansion were also seen in some nonresponding patients. On average, CD8+ T cells showed more expanded clones than CD4+ T cells after ivuxolimab. In the 0.1-3.0 mg/kg groups, partial responders were among the patients with the lowest normalized peripheral clonal expansion, particularly in CD8+ T cells.

In the case of this clone: Its antigen is currently not known. No qualities accompany the bases; no much larger clone lies one base away.

Genomic DNA was extracted from sorted cells for sequencing of the TCRbeta CDR3 region. TCRbeta CDR3 regions were sequenced using the immunoSEQ Assay. Here the immuneACCESS table is served through TCRdb, limited to in-frame sequences with V and J called. Missing clones are a known gap in these copies; in checked studies unresolved V genes cover under half, and the rest lacks a known reason. The sample has under 35,000 clones on record, 82% of them singletons. The ten biggest clones cover about 20% of the sample. The junction shows trimming of 6 bases on V and 7 bases on J, plus 7 bases between the germline ends. In the germline V gene (reference sequence), CDR1 corresponds to SEHNR and CDR2 to FQNEAQ. The CDR3 contains 10 residues, cysteine and phenylalanine counted. The sequence is cut down to CDR3 DNA, 30 bases in frame from base 1. Patients with autoimmune disease history or receiving systemic immunosuppression were excluded from the trial. Peripheral blood for TCR sequencing was collected from all dose cohorts at baseline, on cycle 4 day 1, and on cycle 7 day 1. Samples came from an open-label, multicenter, first-in-human phase I dose-escalation trial of ivuxolimab. The trial enrolled adults with locally advanced or metastatic head and neck squamous cell, hepatocellular, melanoma or renal cell carcinoma. Before TCR sequencing, CD4+ T cells and CD8+ T cells from peripheral blood were sorted into separate populations.

The material was CD4+ or CD8+ T cells sorted from blood, obtained in a trial of the OX40 agonist ivuxolimab. This receptor was identified in an adult with an advanced solid tumor such as melanoma, head and neck, liver or kidney cancer. The rearrangement combines TRBV7-9 with TRBJ2-7, with no confidently assigned D gene. For the CDR3, the sequence is CASRRPEQYF. Read as DNA, the sequence is TGTGCCAGCAGACGACCTGAGCAGTACTTC.